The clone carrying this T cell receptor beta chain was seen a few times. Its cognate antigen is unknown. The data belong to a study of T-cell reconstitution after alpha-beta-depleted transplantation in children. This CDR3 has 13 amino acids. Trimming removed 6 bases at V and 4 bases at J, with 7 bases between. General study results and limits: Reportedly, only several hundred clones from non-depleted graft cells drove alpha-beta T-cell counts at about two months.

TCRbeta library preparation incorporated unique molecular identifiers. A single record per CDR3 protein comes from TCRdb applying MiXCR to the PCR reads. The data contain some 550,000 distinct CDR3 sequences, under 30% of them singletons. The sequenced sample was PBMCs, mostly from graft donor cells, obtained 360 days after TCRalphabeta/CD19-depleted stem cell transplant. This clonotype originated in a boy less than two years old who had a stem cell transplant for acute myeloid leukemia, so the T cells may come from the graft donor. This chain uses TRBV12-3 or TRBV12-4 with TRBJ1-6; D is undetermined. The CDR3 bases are TGTGCCAGCAGGGGTGTGTATAATTCACCCCTCCACTTT. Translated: CASRGVYNSPLHF.